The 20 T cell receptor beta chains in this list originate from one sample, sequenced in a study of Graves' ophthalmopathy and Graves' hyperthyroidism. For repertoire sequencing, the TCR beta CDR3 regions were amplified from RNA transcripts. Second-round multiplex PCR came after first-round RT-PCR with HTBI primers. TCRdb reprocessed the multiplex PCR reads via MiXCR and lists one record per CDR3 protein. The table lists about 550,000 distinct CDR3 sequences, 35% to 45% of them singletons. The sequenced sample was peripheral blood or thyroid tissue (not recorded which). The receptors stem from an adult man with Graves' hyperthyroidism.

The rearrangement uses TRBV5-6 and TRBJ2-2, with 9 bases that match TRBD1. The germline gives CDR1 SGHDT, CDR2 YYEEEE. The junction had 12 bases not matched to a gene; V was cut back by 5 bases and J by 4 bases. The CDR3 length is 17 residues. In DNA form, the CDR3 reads TGTGCCAGCAGTCAAATTAACCGGGACAGGGCCACCGGGGAGCTGTTTTTT. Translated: CASSQINRDRATGELFF. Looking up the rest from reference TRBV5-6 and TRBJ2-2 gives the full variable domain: DAGVTQSPTHLIKTRGQQVTLRCSPKSGHDTVSWYQQALGQGPQFIFQYYEEEERQRGNFPDRFSGHQFPNYSSELNVNALLLGDSALYLCASSQINRDRATGELFFGEGSRLTVL.

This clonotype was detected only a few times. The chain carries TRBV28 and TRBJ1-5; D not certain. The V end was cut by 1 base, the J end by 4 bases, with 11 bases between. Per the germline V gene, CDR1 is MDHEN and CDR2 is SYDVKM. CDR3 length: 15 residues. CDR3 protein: CASSLLRTTNQPQHF. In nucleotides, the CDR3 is TGTGCCAGCAGTTTATTACGGACTACGAATCAGCCCCAGCATTTT.

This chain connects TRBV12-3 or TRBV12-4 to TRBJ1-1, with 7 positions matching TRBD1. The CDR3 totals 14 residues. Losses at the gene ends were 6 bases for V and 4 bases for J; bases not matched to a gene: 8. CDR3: CASSQKAGGTEAFF. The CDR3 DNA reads TGTGCCAGCAGCCAGAAAGCAGGGGGCACTGAAGCTTTCTTT.

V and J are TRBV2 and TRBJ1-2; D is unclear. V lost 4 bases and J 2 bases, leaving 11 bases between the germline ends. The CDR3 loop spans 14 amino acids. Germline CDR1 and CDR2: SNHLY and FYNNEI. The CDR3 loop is CASSVGEMNYGYTF. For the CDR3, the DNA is TGTGCCAGCAGTGTCGGGGAAATGAACTATGGCTACACCTTC.

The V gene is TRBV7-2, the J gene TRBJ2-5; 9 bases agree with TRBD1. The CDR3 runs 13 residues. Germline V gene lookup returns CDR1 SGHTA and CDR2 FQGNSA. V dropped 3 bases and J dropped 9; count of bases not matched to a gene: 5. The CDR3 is CASSLIGDRAQYF. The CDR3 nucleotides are TGTGCCAGCAGCTTGATTGGGGACAGGGCCCAGTACTTC.

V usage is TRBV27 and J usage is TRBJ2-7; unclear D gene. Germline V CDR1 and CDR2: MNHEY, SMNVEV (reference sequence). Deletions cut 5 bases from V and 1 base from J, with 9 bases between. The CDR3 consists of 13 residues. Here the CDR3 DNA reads TGTGCCAGCAGTGAACTCAGATCCTACGAGCAGTACTTC. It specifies CASSELRSYEQYF.

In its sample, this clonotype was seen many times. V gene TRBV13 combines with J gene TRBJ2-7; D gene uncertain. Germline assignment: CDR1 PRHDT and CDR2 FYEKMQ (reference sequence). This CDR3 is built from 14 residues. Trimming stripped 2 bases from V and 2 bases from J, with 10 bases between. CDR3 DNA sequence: TGTGCCAGCAGCTTACAGGCACGAGCCTACGAGCAGTACTTC. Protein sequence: CASSLQARAYEQYF.

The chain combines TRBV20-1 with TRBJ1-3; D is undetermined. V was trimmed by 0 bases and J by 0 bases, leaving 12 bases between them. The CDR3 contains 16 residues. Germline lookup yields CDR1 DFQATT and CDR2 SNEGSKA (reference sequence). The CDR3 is CSARDSETHSGNTIYF. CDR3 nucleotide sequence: TGCAGTGCTAGAGACTCTGAAACCCACTCTGGAAACACCATATATTTT.

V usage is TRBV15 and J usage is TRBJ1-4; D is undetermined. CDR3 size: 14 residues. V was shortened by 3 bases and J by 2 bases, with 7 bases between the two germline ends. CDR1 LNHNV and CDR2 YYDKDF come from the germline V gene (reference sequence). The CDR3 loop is CATSSKGTNEKLFF. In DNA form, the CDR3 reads TGTGCCACCAGCAGCAAGGGCACTAATGAAAAACTGTTTTTT.

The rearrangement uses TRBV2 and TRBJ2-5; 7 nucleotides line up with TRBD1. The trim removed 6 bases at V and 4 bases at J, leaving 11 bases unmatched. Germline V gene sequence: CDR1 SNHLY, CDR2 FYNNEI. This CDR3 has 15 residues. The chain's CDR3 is CASSPDRDSVETQYF. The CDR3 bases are TGTGCCAGCAGCCCCGACAGGGATTCAGTAGAGACCCAGTACTTC.

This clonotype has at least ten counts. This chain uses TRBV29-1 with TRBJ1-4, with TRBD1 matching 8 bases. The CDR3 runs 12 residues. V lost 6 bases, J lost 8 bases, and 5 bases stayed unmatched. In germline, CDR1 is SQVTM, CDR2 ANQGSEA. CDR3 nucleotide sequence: TGCAGCGTAGACAGGGGTAGGGAAAAACTGTTTTTT. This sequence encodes CSVDRGREKLFF. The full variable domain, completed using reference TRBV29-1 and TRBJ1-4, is SAVISQKPSRDICQRGTSLTIQCQVDSQVTMMFWYRQQPGQSLTLIATANQGSEATYESGFVIDKFPISRPNLTFSTLTVSNMSPEDSSIYLCSVDRGREKLFFGSGTQLSVL.

The CDR3: CSVEEIQSSGANVLTF. CDR3 DNA sequence: TGCAGCGTTGAAGAAATACAGAGCTCTGGGGCCAACGTCCTGACTTTC. The chain joins TRBV29-1 to TRBJ2-6; D ambiguous. Germline CDR1 SQVTM, CDR2 ANQGSEA. This CDR3 region has 16 residues. Trimming left V 0 bases short and J 0 bases short, with 9 bases between.

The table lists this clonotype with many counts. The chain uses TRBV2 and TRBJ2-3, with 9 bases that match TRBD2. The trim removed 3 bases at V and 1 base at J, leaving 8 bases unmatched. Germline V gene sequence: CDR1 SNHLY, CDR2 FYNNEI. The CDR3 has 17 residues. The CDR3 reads CASSESGTSLGTDTQYF. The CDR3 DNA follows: TGTGCCAGCAGTGAGTCGGGGACTAGCCTGGGCACAGATACGCAGTATTTT.

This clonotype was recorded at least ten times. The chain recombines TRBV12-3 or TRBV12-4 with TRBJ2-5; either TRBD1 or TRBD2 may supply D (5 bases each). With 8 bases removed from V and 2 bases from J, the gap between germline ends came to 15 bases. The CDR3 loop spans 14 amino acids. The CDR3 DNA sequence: TGTGCCAGCGGTCCGCCGGGGCAACAAGAGACCCAGTACTTC. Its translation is CASGPPGQQETQYF.

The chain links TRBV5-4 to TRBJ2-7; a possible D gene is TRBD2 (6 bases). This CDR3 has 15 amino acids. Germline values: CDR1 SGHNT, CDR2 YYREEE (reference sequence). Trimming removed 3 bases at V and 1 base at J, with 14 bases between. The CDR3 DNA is TGTGCCAGCAGCTGGTCCAGCGGGTTTTCCTACGAGCAGTACTTC. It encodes CASSWSSGFSYEQYF.

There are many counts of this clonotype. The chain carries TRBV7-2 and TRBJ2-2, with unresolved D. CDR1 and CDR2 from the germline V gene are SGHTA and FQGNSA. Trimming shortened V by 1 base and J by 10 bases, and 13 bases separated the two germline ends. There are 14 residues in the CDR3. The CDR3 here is CASSLEGTGLELFF. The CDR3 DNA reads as TGTGCCAGCAGCTTAGAAGGCACCGGGTTGGAGCTGTTTTTT.

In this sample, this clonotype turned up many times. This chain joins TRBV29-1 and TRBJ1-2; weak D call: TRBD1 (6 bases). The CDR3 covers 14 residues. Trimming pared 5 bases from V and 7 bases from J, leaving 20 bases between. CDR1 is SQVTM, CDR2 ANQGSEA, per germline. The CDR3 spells CSVPEQGQKGGYTF. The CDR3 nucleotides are TGCAGCGTTCCCGAACAGGGTCAGAAGGGTGGCTACACCTTC.

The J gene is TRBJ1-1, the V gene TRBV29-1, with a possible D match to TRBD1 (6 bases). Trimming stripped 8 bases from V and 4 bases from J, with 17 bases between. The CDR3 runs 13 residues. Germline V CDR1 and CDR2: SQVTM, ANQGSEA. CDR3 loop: CSLVGGRSTEAFF. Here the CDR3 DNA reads TGCAGCTTAGTCGGGGGGCGTAGCACTGAAGCTTTCTTT.

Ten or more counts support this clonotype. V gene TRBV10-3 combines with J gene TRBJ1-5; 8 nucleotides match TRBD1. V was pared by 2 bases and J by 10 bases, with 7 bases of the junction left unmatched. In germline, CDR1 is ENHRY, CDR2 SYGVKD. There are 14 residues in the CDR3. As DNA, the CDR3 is TGTGCCATCAGTGAGAACAGGGGGATAAATCCCCAGCATTTT. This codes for CAISENRGINPQHF.

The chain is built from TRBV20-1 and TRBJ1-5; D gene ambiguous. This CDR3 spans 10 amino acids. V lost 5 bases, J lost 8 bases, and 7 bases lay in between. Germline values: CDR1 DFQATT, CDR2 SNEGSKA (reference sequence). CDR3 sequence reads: CSAGGKPQHF. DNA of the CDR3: TGCAGTGCTGGCGGGAAGCCCCAGCATTTT.